This T cell receptor (beta chain) derives from a study of type 1 regulatory T cells (dated by TCRdb to 2020 to 2022). Regarding the complete study: The study characterized an in vitro protocol that generated a Tr1-enriched, alloantigen-specific CD4 T cell product named T-allo10. T-allo10 was under clinical evaluation in patients with hematological malignancies receiving allogeneic hematopoietic stem cell transplantation. The research as a whole found: Compared with non-Tr1 cells, Tr1 cells had a TCR repertoire that was more restricted, a finding the study read as clonal expansion induced by alloantigen.

This clonotype was picked up a small number of times. The antigen it recognizes is unknown. Qualities for individual bases were not recorded, and no much larger clone is one base off. Sequencing was performed on an Illumina MiSeq. TCRdb took the public reads, trimmed them with fastp at Q25, ran MiXCR for clone calling and kept in-frame beta chains. Merged by CDR3 protein, the rows form single entries marked with the most common genes and DNA. Within this sample are tens of thousands of distinct CDR3 sequences, with 60% to 65% of them counted one time only. The top ten hold 1.8% of the sample. From the cysteine up to the phenylalanine, the CDR3 has a length of 16 residues. The CDR3 DNA has 48 bases and is translated from base 1. Via the germline V gene (reference sequence), CDR1 is DFQATT and CDR2 SNEGSKA. V has 6 bases trimmed and J has 0 bases trimmed; junction bases matching no gene number 11.

This TCR derives from a human donor in good health. The receptor chain draws on TRBV20-1 and TRBJ2-1; the junction holds 7 bases that match TRBD2. Sequencing used cultured non-Tr1 T cells, either the whole culture or a sorted T cell fraction (not recorded which). In light of the paper, this sample's cell subset or site label describes: non-Tr1 population from the T-allo10 product. The sequenced DNA is TGCAGTGCCCCAGGCGTGGGCGGGAGCTCCTACAATGAGCAGTTCTTC. Its protein reads: CSAPGVGGSSYNEQFF.